These 7 T cell receptor beta chains were sequenced from one sample in a study of Tregs in tolerant kidney transplant recipients. Assay used: immunoSEQ multiplex PCR; TCRdb lists only in-frame clones, some missing. The sample lists fewer than 100,000 clones; around 90% were seen once. Sequenced here: Tregs from blood, sampled before the transplant. These receptors all stem from a human donor who received a combined kidney and bone marrow transplant.

This clone showed up just once. The chain couples TRBV5-5 to TRBJ2-5; a possible D gene is TRBD2 (6 bases). The CDR3 has 15 amino acids. Trimming removed 4 bases from V and 1 base from J, with 14 bases in between. Germline loops: CDR1 SGHKS, CDR2 YYEKEE (reference sequence). CDR3 residues: CASSPGGPSQETQYF. DNA for the CDR3: TGTGCCAGCAGCCCCGGGGGACCCAGCCAAGAGACCCAGTACTTC.

The V and J genes are TRBV7-8 and TRBJ2-1; perhaps TRBD2 as D (5 bases). CDR1 and CDR2 (germline): SGHVS, FQNEAQ. This CDR3 contains 13 residues. V dropped 1 base and J dropped 6 bases, with 7 bases sitting between them. DNA for the CDR3: TGTGCCAGCAGCTTAGGCGCGGGCAATGAGCAGTTCTTC. Translating it yields CASSLGAGNEQFF.

As for this clone: The junction differs from germline at one of its ends, possibly a read error. The chain recombines TRBV19 with TRBJ1-4, with TRBD1 as a possible D gene (6 bases). Germline loops: CDR1 LNHDA, CDR2 SQIVND (reference sequence). The CDR3 length is 14 residues. For the CDR3, the DNA is TGTGCCAGTAGTAGGACAGCAACTAATGAAAAACTGCTTTTT. Protein sequence: CASSRTATNEKLLF. Together with reference TRBV19 and TRBJ1-4, the CDR3 gives the full variable domain: DGGITQSPKYLFRKEGQNVTLSCEQNLNHDAMYWYRQDPGQGLRLIYYSQIVNDFQKGDIAEGYSVSREKKESFPLTVTSAQKNPTAFYLCASSRTATNEKLLFGSGTQLSVL.

This clone was detected once. V and J are TRBV5-1 and TRBJ2-7; no clear D gene. Germline V gene lookup returns CDR1 SGHRS and CDR2 YFSETQ. The CDR3 has 14 residues. The V end was cut by 0 bases, the J end by 4 bases, with 11 bases between. In DNA, the CDR3 is TGCGCCAGCAGCTTGGTACAGTCCAGTTACGAGCAGTACTTC. Its translation: CASSLVQSSYEQYF.

With regard to this clone: Other DNA sequences in the same sample also yield this CDR3. The rearrangement joins TRBV4-1 to TRBJ2-2; D unresolved. The CDR3 extends over 12 amino acids. The ends were cut back, 3 bases at V and 3 bases at J, with 2 bases in the middle. Per germline, CDR1 MGHRA and CDR2 YSYEKL. This CDR3 is CASSQDTGELFF. In DNA form, the CDR3 reads TGCGCCAGCAGCCAGGACACCGGGGAGCTGTTTTTT.

CDR3 DNA: TGTGCCAGCAGCGTCTTAGACGGGCAGTCAAGCAATGAAAAACTGTTTTTT. This sequence encodes CASSVLDGQSSNEKLFF. V and J are TRBV9 and TRBJ1-4; D not certain. V lost 2 bases to trimming and J lost 5 bases, with 19 bases between them. Germline V lookup: CDR1 SGDLS, CDR2 YYNGEE. CDR3 length equals 17 residues. The whole variable domain, remainder taken from reference TRBV9 and TRBJ1-4, is DSGVTQTPKHLITATGQRVTLRCSPRSGDLSVYWYQQSLDQGLQFLIQYYNGEERAKGNILERFSAQQFPDLHSELNLSSLELGDSALYFCASSVLDGQSSNEKLFFGSGTQLSVL.

V usage is TRBV5-1 and J usage is TRBJ2-7; possible D gene TRBD2, 6 bases. Trimming took off 2 bases at V and 7 bases at J, with 10 bases between the two ends. The germline V gene encodes CDR1 SGHRS and CDR2 YFSETQ. The CDR3 is 12 amino acids. CDR3 loop: CASSFNAGEQYF. In nucleotides, the CDR3 is TGCGCCAGCAGCTTTAATGCGGGAGAGCAGTACTTC. The full variable domain, completed using reference TRBV5-1 and TRBJ2-7, is KAGVTQTPRYLIKTRGQQVTLSCSPISGHRSVSWYQQTPGQGLQFLFEYFSETQRNKGNFPGRFSGRQFSNSRSEMNVSTLELGDSALYLCASSFNAGEQYFGPGTRLTVT.